This T cell receptor (beta chain) originates from a study of blood T cell repertoires in COVID-19. On the study more broadly: The United States, Italy and Spain were the sources of the acute and convalescent COVID-19 samples. From T cells, B-cell-depleted T cells, or PBMCs came the material, which was cDNA or gDNA.

V lost 0 bases to trimming and J lost 3 bases, with 9 bases between them. This CDR3 has 14 residues. Germline assignment: CDR1 LNHNV and CDR2 YYDKDF (reference sequence). In the study's own analysis: Amplification with reference gene primers provided the estimates of nucleated cell counts. The assay was immunoSEQ multiplex PCR, and TCRdb's table has in-frame clones only and misses some. V and J calls and clone size are as listed in that table; D and trimming were resolved from the DNA. The sample shows around 300,000 clones, about 89% of them seen only once. The chain recombines TRBV15 with TRBJ2-7, with D possibly TRBD2 on 5 matching bases. This clonotype was sampled from a woman aged 40 to 50 who had recovered from COVID-19. The sequencing input was peripheral blood. The CDR3 nucleotides are TGTGCCACCAGCAGAGAGCTAGCTGGCTACGAGCAGTACTTC. Translated, it gives CATSRELAGYEQYF.